The clone carrying this T cell receptor beta chain was found a few times. Its target is not known. The sample is drawn from a study of identical twins. Overall study results and limits: Donors were not followed over many years; analysis was cross-sectional.

Template switching introduced a universal primer site, and the cDNA bore unique molecular identifiers. TCRdb re-derived calls from the 5' RACE reads in MiXCR, one entry per CDR3 protein. The sample lists 1.5 million to 2 million distinct CDR3 sequences; roughly a third were seen once. The CDR3 is 15 residues long. Germline CDR1 reads LGHDT; CDR2 reads YNNKEL (reference sequence). Between the trimmed V and J ends, which lost 1 base and 0 bases, there was a span of 7 bases. The receptor was isolated from a newborn girl in good health. The sample taken for sequencing was cord blood. The V and J genes are TRBV3-1 and TRBJ1-5; D not resolved. CDR3 region: CASSQGRYSNQPQHF. The CDR3 nucleotides are TGTGCCAGCAGCCAAGGGCGGTATAGCAATCAGCCCCAGCATTTT.